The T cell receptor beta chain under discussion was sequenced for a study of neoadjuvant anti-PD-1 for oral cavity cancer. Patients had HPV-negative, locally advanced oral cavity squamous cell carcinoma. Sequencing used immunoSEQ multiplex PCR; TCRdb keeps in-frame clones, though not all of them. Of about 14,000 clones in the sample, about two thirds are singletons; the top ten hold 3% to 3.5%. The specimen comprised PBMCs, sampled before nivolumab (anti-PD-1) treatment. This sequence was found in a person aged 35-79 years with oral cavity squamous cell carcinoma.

The chain's CDR3 is CASILGQGAYTEAFF. In nucleotides, the CDR3 is TGTGCCAGTATCCTCGGACAGGGGGCGTACACTGAAGCTTTCTTT. The chain uses TRBV19 and TRBJ1-1; 11 bases line up with TRBD1. The CDR3 is 15 amino acids. Trimming cost V 7 bases and J 3 bases; bases outside gene matches: 7. Germline loops: CDR1 LNHDA, CDR2 SQIVND (reference sequence).